This TCR beta chain comes out of a study of T cells in Graves' hyperthyroidism and ophthalmopathy. On the study more broadly: The blood sample was taken at first diagnosis, before treatment began.

A patient was excluded if there was uncontrolled infection, other autoimmune disease, pregnancy or lactation. PBMCs came from over 8.5 ml fresh peripheral blood. Regions amplified from RNA transcripts were the TCR beta CDR3 regions. When the TCR CDR3 underwent first-round RT-PCR, the HTBI primer set was used. TCRdb ran MiXCR on the multiplex PCR reads and lists one entry per CDR3 protein. There are a few hundred thousand distinct CDR3 sequences in the sample; 15% to 19% occur only once, and roughly 7.3% lies in the top ten. The V end was cut by 3 bases, the J end by 4 bases, with 16 bases between. CDR3 length: 16 amino acids. Germline loops: CDR1 SGHRS, CDR2 YFSETQ.

The chain employs TRBV5-1 and TRBJ2-2; maybe TRBD1 (6 bases). The TCR was taken from a woman aged 25-40 years with Graves' hyperthyroidism. The sequenced sample consisted of blood. CDR3 region: CASSWGDRTITGELFF. In DNA form, the CDR3 reads TGCGCCAGCAGCTGGGGCGACAGGACGATCACCGGGGAGCTGTTTTTT.